This entry lists 30 T cell receptor beta chains sequenced from one sample in a study of spatial heterogeneity in lung cancer. Study results and caveats: The study found that expanded intratumoral alpha and beta TCR counts tracked tumor mutation counts.

TCRdb called the 5' RACE reads again in MiXCR, with one record for every CDR3 protein. There are around 20,000 distinct CDR3 sequences in the sample; around 6.4% occur only once, and 10% lies in the top ten. Their cognate antigens are unknown. Regarding time point: sample taken at primary tumor resection. This specimen was lung tumor tissue, taken at surgery. Receptor source: a female donor with early-stage non-small cell lung cancer.

This clonotype has ten or more counts. This beta chain represents an off-target read in a library built for alpha chains; its size is of limited meaning. V gene TRBV20-1 combines with J gene TRBJ2-5, with 11 bases aligning to TRBD2. With 6 bases clipped from V and 1 base from J, the junction kept 10 bases outside the gene matches. The CDR3 totals 16 residues. Germline CDR1 reads DFQATT; CDR2 reads SNEGSKA (reference sequence). The CDR3 DNA reads as TGCAGTGCCACAAAGGGGACTAGCGGTATCCAAGAGACCCAGTACTTC. Translated: CSATKGTSGIQETQYF.

This clonotype was recorded at least ten times. This beta chain lies outside the target of a library built for alpha chains; its clone size means little. The genes are TRBV7-2 and TRBJ2-2; 10 bases are shared with TRBD1. Germline CDR1 SGHTA, CDR2 FQGNSA. The CDR3 is made up of 16 amino acids. After removal of 6 bases from V and 4 bases from J, the junction contained 8 bases not matched to a gene. CDR3 residues: CASRPGTGALTGELFF. The CDR3 nucleotides are TGTGCCAGCAGACCCGGGACAGGGGCACTCACCGGGGAGCTGTTTTTT.

As to this clonotype: Since the library was made to target alpha chains, this beta chain is a stray read and its abundance is not meaningful. This sequence joins TRBV12-3 or TRBV12-4 and TRBJ2-2; D is perhaps TRBD2 (5 bases). The CDR3 contains 12 residues. V gave up 5 bases and J gave up 7 bases, with 8 bases separating them. CDR3 nucleotides: TGTGCCAGCAGTCCTAGCATCGGGGAGCTGTTTTTT. It specifies CASSPSIGELFF.

At least ten counts were recorded for this clonotype. Little can be read into the size of this beta chain, an off-target read in a library designed for alpha chains. This chain connects TRBV5-6 to TRBJ1-2; D uncertain. V was clipped by 0 bases and J by 5 bases, with 5 bases between them. Germline V CDR1 and CDR2: SGHDT, YYEEEE. The CDR3 runs to 12 residues. The CDR3 region is CASSLAGYGYTF. The CDR3 region has the DNA TGTGCCAGCAGCTTGGCTGGTTATGGCTACACCTTC.

This clonotype was observed at least ten times. This beta chain represents an off-target read in a library built for alpha chains; its size is of limited meaning. The chain is built from TRBV24-1 and TRBJ2-3; TRBD2 agrees at 11 bases. The CDR3 sequence is 17 residues long. With 4 bases clipped from V and 2 bases from J, the junction kept 7 bases outside the gene matches. Germline V gene lookup returns CDR1 KGHDR and CDR2 SFDVKD. CDR3 protein: CATSEPGLADFTDTQYF. The CDR3 region has the DNA TGTGCCACCAGTGAACCGGGACTAGCGGACTTCACAGATACGCAGTATTTT.

There are many counts of this clonotype. This beta chain slipped into a library made for alpha chains as a stray read, so its size is not meaningful. This chain joins TRBV7-6 and TRBJ2-5; 8 nucleotides line up with TRBD2. The J segment lost 5 bases and the V segment lost 4 bases, leaving 6 bases of the junction unmatched. Germline V gene sequence: CDR1 SGHVS, CDR2 FNYEAQ. The CDR3 contains 14 residues. CDR3 nucleotides: TGTGCCAGCAGCTCCGGACTAGCTGCCGAGACCCAGTACTTC. Its protein product is CASSSGLAAETQYF.

Note on this clonotype: One base away lies a much larger clone, so this may be a sequencing read error. This beta chain represents an off-target read in a library built for alpha chains; its size is of limited meaning. This chain joins TRBV20-1 and TRBJ1-6, with a possible D match to TRBD1 (6 bases). The CDR3 extends over 12 amino acids. Germline V CDR1 and CDR2: DFQATT, SNEGSKA (reference sequence). The DNA of the CDR3 is TGCTGTGCCAAACCCCAGGGGATGCTCCTCCACTTT. This gives the protein CCAKPQGMLLHF.

Sample share makes this clonotype medium-sized. This beta chain is a stray read from a library made for alpha chains; its abundance is not meaningful. The rearrangement uses TRBV7-3 and TRBJ2-3; a weak D match, TRBD1 (5 bases). V lost 1 base and J 7 bases, leaving 9 bases between the germline ends. Germline CDR1 reads SGHTA; CDR2 reads FQGTGA. The CDR3 is 13 amino acids. CDR3: CASSLRGLNTQYF. The DNA of the CDR3 is TGTGCCAGCAGCTTAAGGGGCTTGAATACGCAGTATTTT.

This clonotype was seen ten or more times. Since the library was made to target alpha chains, this beta chain is a stray read and its abundance is not meaningful. The CDR3 region is CASSWIGTDTQYF. The CDR3 nucleotides are TGTGCCAGTAGTTGGATCGGTACAGATACGCAGTATTTT. The chain uses TRBV19 and TRBJ2-3; D ambiguous. The germline V gene encodes CDR1 LNHDA and CDR2 SQIVND (reference sequence). The CDR3 loop spans 13 amino acids. V dropped 5 bases and J dropped 3 bases, with 9 bases sitting between them.

This clonotype showed up many times. In a library made to pick up alpha chains, this beta chain is a stray read with a size that means little. The chain recombines TRBV4-1 with TRBJ1-3; D not certain. This CDR3 spans 14 amino acids. The germline V gene encodes CDR1 MGHRA and CDR2 YSYEKL. V lost 0 bases to trimming and J lost 7 bases, with 10 bases between them. The CDR3 sequence is CASSQDPDVNTIYF. The CDR3, as DNA: TGCGCCAGCAGCCAAGACCCGGACGTGAACACCATATATTTT.

This clonotype was recorded many times. Since the library was made to target alpha chains, this beta chain is a stray read and its abundance is not meaningful. This sequence joins TRBV7-9 and TRBJ2-1, with 8 bases lining up with TRBD2. V lost 3 bases, J lost 6 bases, and 7 bases stayed unmatched. This CDR3 spans 15 amino acids. Germline-derived CDR1 and CDR2 are SEHNR and FQNEAQ (reference sequence). The CDR3 is CASSFSGTASNEQFF. CDR3 bases: TGTGCCAGCAGCTTTAGCGGGACTGCTTCCAATGAGCAGTTCTTC. Supplemented by reference TRBV7-9 and TRBJ2-1, the full variable domain reads DTGVSQNPRHKITKRGQNVTFRCDPISEHNRLYWYRQTLGQGPEFLTYFQNEAQLEKSRLLSDRFSAERPKGSFSTLEIQRTEQGDSAMYLCASSFSGTASNEQFFGPGTRLTVL.

This clonotype was found many times. The library was prepared for alpha chains; this beta chain is a stray read, so its frequency means little. The V and J genes are TRBV20-1 and TRBJ1-4, with D perhaps matching TRBD1 (6 bases). CDR1 DFQATT and CDR2 SNEGSKA come from the germline V gene (reference sequence). The CDR3 has 15 residues. The germline V and J ends were trimmed by 3 bases and 5 bases, with 16 bases remaining between them. CDR3 in amino acids: CSARPGVGQNEKLFF. In nucleotides, the CDR3 is TGCAGTGCTAGGCCAGGGGTCGGGCAGAATGAAAAACTGTTTTTT.

Comment on this clonotype: This beta chain represents an off-target read in a library built for alpha chains; its size is of limited meaning. The rearrangement uses TRBV7-9 and TRBJ1-6; D is unclear. Deletions cut 5 bases from V and 9 bases from J, with 8 bases between. CDR3 size: 12 residues. Germline CDR1 and CDR2: SEHNR and FQNEAQ (reference sequence). The CDR3 sequence: CASSLGSSPLHF. The DNA of the CDR3 is TGTGCCAGCAGCCTGGGATCTTCACCCCTCCACTTT. The whole variable domain, filled in from reference TRBV7-9 and TRBJ1-6, reads DTGVSQNPRHKITKRGQNVTFRCDPISEHNRLYWYRQTLGQGPEFLTYFQNEAQLEKSRLLSDRFSAERPKGSFSTLEIQRTEQGDSAMYLCASSLGSSPLHFGNGTRLTVT.

This clonotype was observed many times. As an off-target read in a library built for alpha chains, this beta chain has a frequency of little significance. The chain has TRBV3-1 and TRBJ2-1; D tentatively fits TRBD1 or TRBD2 (5 bases each). The CDR3 totals 19 residues. CDR1 is LGHDT and CDR2 is YNNKEL in the germline V gene (reference sequence). V was shortened by 7 bases and J by 2 bases, with 27 bases between the two germline ends. CDR3 bases: TGTGCCAGCACCCCAGGGACGGGTCCGATCGGACCTCCCTACAATGAGCAGTTCTTC. This encodes CASTPGTGPIGPPYNEQFF.

This clonotype showed up many times. A library prepared for alpha chains yielded this beta chain as an off-target read; its size is of little meaning. V is TRBV20-1 and J is TRBJ1-2; 9 bases map to TRBD1. CDR3 length: 15 residues. The germline gives CDR1 DFQATT, CDR2 SNEGSKA (reference sequence). The J segment lost 3 bases and the V segment lost 1 base, leaving 6 bases of the junction unmatched. The CDR3 is CSARAGTGFYYGYTF. The CDR3 DNA reads as TGCAGTGCTAGAGCCGGGACAGGGTTTTACTATGGCTACACCTTC.

This clonotype came up a few times. A read error may produce the germline difference seen at one junction end. Found in a library prepared for alpha chains, this beta chain is an off-target read, and its abundance has little meaning. The chain combines TRBV7-7 with TRBJ2-2; D is possibly TRBD2 (5 bases). CDR1 is SSHAT and CDR2 is FNYEAQ in the germline V gene (reference sequence). This CDR3 is 15 amino acids long. The CDR3 sequence is CASSLTRANTGELFF. CDR3 sequence (DNA): TGTGCTAGCAGCTTAACTAGGGCGAACACCGGGGAGCTGTTTTTT.

At least ten counts were recorded for this clonotype. In a library made to pick up alpha chains, this beta chain is a stray read with a size that means little. This chain connects TRBV27 to TRBJ1-2, with D uncertain. This CDR3 contains 12 residues. Trimming took off 6 bases at V and 3 bases at J, with 8 bases between the two ends. Per germline, CDR1 MNHEY and CDR2 SMNVEV (reference sequence). The CDR3 region has the DNA TGTGCCAGCAGAGGGTGGGACTATGGCTACACCTTC. This translates into CASRGWDYGYTF.

This clonotype has a count of ten or more. This beta chain was picked up by a library intended for alpha chains and is off target, so its count carries little meaning. The V call is TRBV11-2, the J call TRBJ2-1; weak D call: TRBD1 (7 bases). The germline V gene has CDR1 SGHAT and CDR2 FQNNGV. V lost 6 bases, J lost 5 bases, and 14 bases lay in between. The CDR3 sequence is 14 residues long. CDR3 coding DNA: TGTGCCAGCAGACCAGGGGGGCCCAACAATGAGCAGTTCTTC. Its protein is CASRPGGPNNEQFF.

This clonotype was recorded at least ten times. This beta chain lies outside the target of a library built for alpha chains; its clone size means little. The chain is built from TRBV20-1 and TRBJ1-1; no firm D call. The ends were cut back, 3 bases at V and 7 bases at J, with 12 bases in the middle. From germline, CDR1 is DFQATT and CDR2 SNEGSKA (reference sequence). The CDR3 is made up of 12 amino acids. CDR3 sequence (DNA): TGCAGTGCTAGCCGGGCCTCCGATGAAGCTTTCTTT. It encodes CSASRASDEAFF.

This clonotype is labeled medium-sized (0.01 to 0.1%). The library was designed around alpha chains, so this beta chain is a stray read whose abundance carries little weight. The V gene is TRBV29-1, the J gene TRBJ2-5, with TRBD1 as a possible D gene (5 bases). Germline V gives CDR1 SQVTM, CDR2 ANQGSEA. The CDR3 runs 13 residues. V lost 3 bases, J lost 5 bases, and 13 bases lay in between. For the CDR3, the DNA is TGCAGCGTTGATTCCAGGGTGGGCGAGACCCAGTACTTC. Its protein is CSVDSRVGETQYF.

This clonotype was detected ten times or more. This beta chain came through as a stray read in a library set up for alpha chains, and its size says little. V usage is TRBV7-9 and J usage is TRBJ1-2; TRBD1 is a possible D gene (5 bases). This CDR3 has 15 amino acids. V lost 2 bases and J 8 bases, leaving 18 bases between the germline ends. Germline V gives CDR1 SEHNR, CDR2 FQNEAQ (reference sequence). CDR3 nucleotide sequence: TGTGCCAGCAGCTTAACGGGGCCTCTCTCTTTGGGCTACACCTTC. Protein sequence: CASSLTGPLSLGYTF.

This clonotype has at least ten counts. This beta chain is off target for a library built for alpha chains, so its abundance means little. The chain carries TRBV5-1 and TRBJ2-5; 8 bases align to TRBD1. J lost 4 bases, V lost 5 bases, and 4 bases had no gene match. CDR3 length: 13 residues. CDR1 and CDR2 (germline): SGHRS, YFSETQ. CDR3 nucleotides: TGCGCCAGCAGTCAGGGGGCGAGAGAGACCCAGTACTTC. This encodes CASSQGARETQYF.

This clonotype was observed at least ten times. In a library made to pick up alpha chains, this beta chain is a stray read with a size that means little. The chain combines TRBV10-3 with TRBJ2-5; no firm D call. The CDR3 sequence is 13 residues long. The germline V gene has CDR1 ENHRY and CDR2 SYGVKD. Trimming left V 3 bases short and J 1 base short, with 6 bases between. CDR3 in DNA: TGTGCCATCAGTGAAGGTCTCCAAGAGACCCAGTACTTC. This translates into CAISEGLQETQYF.

Comments on this clonotype: As an off-target read in a library built for alpha chains, this beta chain has a frequency of little significance. The V and J genes are TRBV20-1 and TRBJ2-1; D gene uncertain. The CDR3 runs 14 residues. V lost 2 bases and J lost 8, with 16 bases in between. Germline V lookup: CDR1 DFQATT, CDR2 SNEGSKA (reference sequence). In DNA form, the CDR3 reads TGCAGTGCTAGACGCCAGTCAAGATCTGATGAGCAGTTCTTC. Translated, it gives CSARRQSRSDEQFF.

This clonotype was recorded a few times. The size of this beta chain means little, since it is a stray read in a library made for alpha chains. The chain couples TRBV5-5 to TRBJ2-2; D unclear. The CDR3 is 13 residues long. The V end lost 4 bases, the J end lost 9 bases, and 13 bases lay between the germline ends. Germline CDR1 reads SGHKS; CDR2 reads YYEKEE (reference sequence). The CDR3 region has the DNA TGTGCCAGCAGCCTACTACAAGCTAGGGAGCTGTTTTTT. It encodes CASSLLQARELFF. Full variable domain (missing parts from reference TRBV5-5 and TRBJ2-2): DAGVTQSPTHLIKTRGQQVTLRCSPISGHKSVSWYQQVLGQGPQFIFQYYEKEERGRGNFPDRFSARQFPNYSSELNVNALLLGDSALYLCASSLLQARELFFGEGSRLTVL.

This clonotype has ten or more counts. Because the library targeted alpha chains, this beta chain is an off-target read whose size means little. The V gene is TRBV4-2, the J gene TRBJ2-4, with TRBD2 identical over 8 bases. The CDR3 is 15 residues long. In germline, CDR1 is LGHNA, CDR2 YNFKEQ. J gave up 9 bases and V 0 bases, and 7 bases lay outside the gene matches. In DNA form, the CDR3 reads TGTGCCAGCAGCCAAGACCGGGAGGGCCAAAGCATTCAGTACTTC. This encodes CASSQDREGQSIQYF.

Many counts were recorded for this clonotype. One junction end disagrees with the germline gene, perhaps due to a read error. As an off-target read in a library built for alpha chains, this beta chain has a frequency of little significance. The gene calls are TRBV2 and TRBJ2-4; TRBD1 or TRBD2 may be the D gene (6 bases each). The germline V gene encodes CDR1 SNHLY and CDR2 FYNNEI. The CDR3 contains 16 residues. The CDR3 region is CASSEGAGLGDGQRSF. Written as DNA, the CDR3 is TGTGCCAGCAGTGAAGGCGCGGGGTTGGGTGACGGACAGAGGAGTTTC.

This clonotype turned up a few times. This beta chain turned up in a library designed for alpha chains; as an off-target read, its abundance says little. The J gene is TRBJ2-1, the V gene TRBV7-8; 9 bases line up with TRBD1. Germline V gives CDR1 SGHVS, CDR2 FQNEAQ. The CDR3 runs 17 residues. V trimming: 5 bases; J trimming: 0 bases; junction bases outside the gene matches: 8. CDR3 region: CASSQPGQGSSYNEQFF. The CDR3 coding sequence is TGTGCCAGCAGCCAACCGGGACAGGGAAGCTCCTACAATGAGCAGTTCTTC.

As regards this clonotype: This beta chain lies outside the target of a library built for alpha chains; its clone size means little. This chain connects TRBV6-4 to TRBJ2-7, with 7 bases matching TRBD2. The CDR3 runs to 13 residues. Germline CDR1 reads MRHNA; CDR2 reads SNTAGT. The junction had 3 bases not matched to a gene; V was cut back by 2 bases and J by 5 bases. The CDR3 region is CASSDGTSDEQYF. In nucleotides, the CDR3 is TGTGCCAGCAGTGACGGTACTAGCGACGAGCAGTACTTC.

This clonotype was counted many times. Found in a library prepared for alpha chains, this beta chain is an off-target read, and its abundance has little meaning. This chain connects TRBV4-1 to TRBJ2-3; TRBD2 might be the D (6 bases). V was cut by 1 base and J by 1 base, with 9 bases left in between. CDR3 length: 15 amino acids. CDR1 MGHRA and CDR2 YSYEKL come from the germline V gene. As DNA, the CDR3 is TGCGCCAGCAGCCAAGTTCCTAGCGGCACAGATACGCAGTATTTT. Translating it yields CASSQVPSGTDTQYF.